This is a list of T cell receptor beta chains from one sample in a study of T and B cells in COVID-19 patients. TCRdb recomputed calls from the multiplex PCR reads with MiXCR, one row per CDR3 protein. Among around 30,000 distinct CDR3 sequences, roughly 33% were seen once, and the ten largest hold around 1.6%. Sequenced material: blood. Source of these receptors: a human donor who had recovered from COVID-19. Both conserved end residues are part of each CDR3. Each record gives: CDR3 DNA, CDR3 protein, clone size, J gene, V gene, D gene. D genes are given only for firm matches. Not every row has a clone size; where given, it reads once, few, many or a size class.

DNA: TGCGCCAGCAGCCACATCGGACAGGCTAACTATGGCTACACCTTC
CDR3: CASSHIGQANYGYTF
size: few
J: TRBJ1-2
V: TRBV4-3
D: TRBD1

DNA: TGTGCCAGTAGTTTCCGGGACAGGGGGCTCGGTAATGAAAAACTGTTTTTT
CDR3: CASSFRDRGLGNEKLFF
size: few
J: TRBJ1-4
V: TRBV19
D: TRBD1

DNA: TGTGCCAGCAGTTTTGGGAAGGATGATGCCCAGTACTTC
CDR3: CASSFGKDDAQYF
size: many
J: TRBJ2-5
V: TRBV12-3/TRBV12-4
D: .

DNA: TGTGCCAGCAGCGCACTAGCGGGAGAGGGGTCTAATGAGCAGTTCTTC
CDR3: CASSALAGEGSNEQFF
size: few
J: TRBJ2-1
V: TRBV6-4
D: TRBD2

DNA: TGTGCCAGCAGTTACTCGCAGGGGGCAGGGACTGAAGCTTTCTTT
CDR3: CASSYSQGAGTEAFF
size: .
J: TRBJ1-1
V: TRBV6-5
D: TRBD1

DNA: TGTGCCAGCAGTCCGTACGAGCAGTACTTC
CDR3: CASSPYEQYF
size: few
J: TRBJ2-7
V: TRBV27
D: .

DNA: TGTGCCAGCAGTTTCATGGGGGGGACCTACGAGCAGTACTTC
CDR3: CASSFMGGTYEQYF
size: few
J: TRBJ2-7
V: TRBV6-2/TRBV6-3
D: TRBD2

DNA: TGTGCCAGCAGCTCGGGAGCGGATTCTAGCTCCTACAATGAGCAGTTCTTC
CDR3: CASSSGADSSSYNEQFF
size: .
J: TRBJ2-1
V: TRBV11-1
D: .

DNA: TGTGCCAGCAGTCCCTCCTGGACGCACAGCCGAGATACGCAGTATTTT
CDR3: CASSPSWTHSRDTQYF
size: many
J: TRBJ2-3
V: TRBV6-5
D: .

DNA: TGCAGTGCTAGCAGCTTGGACACTAGCAATCAGCCCCAGCATTTT
CDR3: CSASSLDTSNQPQHF
size: .
J: TRBJ1-5
V: TRBV20-1
D: .

DNA: TGTGCCAGTATGAACACCGGGGAGCTGTTTTTT
CDR3: CASMNTGELFF
size: medium-sized
J: TRBJ2-2
V: TRBV19
D: .

DNA: TGTGCCAGCACCGCGGCGGGCACAAACACTGAAGCTTTCTTT
CDR3: CASTAAGTNTEAFF
size: .
J: TRBJ1-1
V: TRBV5-6
D: .

DNA: TGTGCCAGCGGCCTTAGCGGGGGGGCTGGCACAGATACGCAGTATTTT
CDR3: CASGLSGGAGTDTQYF
size: .
J: TRBJ2-3
V: TRBV12-3/TRBV12-4
D: TRBD2